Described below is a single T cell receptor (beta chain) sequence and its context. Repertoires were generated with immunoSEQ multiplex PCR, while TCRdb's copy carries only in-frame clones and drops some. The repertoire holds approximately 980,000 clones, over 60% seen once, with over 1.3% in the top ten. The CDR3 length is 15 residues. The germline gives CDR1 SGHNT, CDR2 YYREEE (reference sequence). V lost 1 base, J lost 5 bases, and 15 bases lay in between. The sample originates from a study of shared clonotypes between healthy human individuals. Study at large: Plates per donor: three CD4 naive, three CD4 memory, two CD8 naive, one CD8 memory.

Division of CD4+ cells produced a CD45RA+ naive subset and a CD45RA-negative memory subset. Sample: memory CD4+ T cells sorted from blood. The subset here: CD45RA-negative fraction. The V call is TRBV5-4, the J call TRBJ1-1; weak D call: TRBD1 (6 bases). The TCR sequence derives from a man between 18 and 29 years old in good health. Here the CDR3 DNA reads TGTGCCAGCAGCTTGTTGCAGGGGATGAGAACTGAAGCTTTCTTT. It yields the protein CASSLLQGMRTEAFF. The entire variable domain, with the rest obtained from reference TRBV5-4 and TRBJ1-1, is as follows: ETGVTQSPTHLIKTRGQQVTLRCSSQSGHNTVSWYQQALGQGPQFIFQYYREEENGRGNFPPRFSGLQFPNYSSELNVNALELDDSALYLCASSLLQGMRTEAFFGQGTRLTVV.